These T cell receptor beta chains were read from a single sample in a study of a mutant IDH1 vaccine in newly diagnosed glioma. Their recognized antigens are unknown. Sequenced by immunoSEQ multiplex PCR; TCRdb stores in-frame clones only, minus some. The sample has some 63,000 clones, roughly 74% seen once; the top ten hold over 4%. Sequenced material: PBMCs, taken from a glioma patient whose treatment included an IDH1 peptide vaccine. The source of these receptors is a man aged 50-59 years with glioma. The CDR3 runs from the conserved cysteine through the conserved F or W. D genes are given only for firm matches. Size values are once, few and many counts, or a class for expanded clones, and some rows have none.

TRBV29-1,10,TRBJ2-3,.,.,TGCAGCTCGGTTGGGGTGGCGCAGTATTTT,CSSVGVAQYF
TRBV6-5,15,TRBJ1-5,.,.,TGTGCCAGCAGCCCTAATCCGGGACCCCGGGGGCCCCAGCATTTT,CASSPNPGPRGPQHF
TRBV5-1,11,TRBJ2-5,.,.,TGCGCCAGCAGGGAGCAAGAGACCCAGTACTTC,CASREQETQYF
TRBV5-6,13,TRBJ2-7,.,.,TGTGCCAGCAGCCGGGGGCCTACCTACGAGCAGTACTTC,CASSRGPTYEQYF
TRBV6-5,14,TRBJ1-5,.,.,TGTGCCAGCAGGCCAGGGGCTCGCAATCAGCCCCAGCATTTT,CASRPGARNQPQHF
TRBV6-5,14,TRBJ1-5,.,.,TGTGCCAGCAGTCGTGGCAGCAGCAATCAGCCCCAGCATTTT,CASSRGSSNQPQHF
TRBV6-1,14,TRBJ2-7,TRBD1,.,TGTGCCAGCAGTGCGACAGGGTACGGGTACGAGCAGTACTTC,CASSATGYGYEQYF
TRBV28,12,TRBJ1-1,.,.,TGTGCCATTAACAGACTAGACACTGAAGCTTTCTTT,CAINRLDTEAFF
TRBV20-1,11,TRBJ2-7,.,once,TGCAGTGCTGTCGGGGCCTACGAGCAGTACTTC,CSAVGAYEQYF
TRBV4-1,13,TRBJ1-5,.,.,TGCGCCAGCAGCCCCCAGGAAAATCAGCCCCAGCATTTT,CASSPQENQPQHF
TRBV10-3,14,TRBJ2-7,.,.,TGTGCCATCAGTGAGTCGATTTTGTCGGGCGAGCAGTACTTC,CAISESILSGEQYF
TRBV6-6,14,TRBJ2-7,.,.,TGTGCCAGCAACCTAGACGGGAGCTCCTACGAGCAGTACTTC,CASNLDGSSYEQYF
TRBV5-6,16,TRBJ2-3,.,.,TGTGCCAGCAGCTTGGGGATCGGAGGGCGGGCAGATACGCAGTATTTT,CASSLGIGGRADTQYF
TRBV6-5,12,TRBJ2-3,.,.,TGTGCCAGCAGGACTAGCACAGATACGCAGTATTTT,CASRTSTDTQYF
TRBV5-6,14,TRBJ2-7,.,.,TGTGCCAGCAGCTTGGGAGACAGTGCCTACGAGCAGTACTTC,CASSLGDSAYEQYF
TRBV28,15,TRBJ2-3,.,.,TGTGCCAGCAGCTACCCCCCCCATGGTGGAGATACGCAGTATTTT,CASSYPPHGGDTQYF
TRBV2,16,TRBJ1-5,.,.,TGTGCCAGCAGTGAAGCAGGGGTGACAGGCAATCAGCCCCAGCATTTT,CASSEAGVTGNQPQHF
TRBV30,13,TRBJ1-5,.,.,TGTGCCTGGAGTCGGCAGGACAATCAGCCCCAGCATTTT,CAWSRQDNQPQHF
TRBV14,14,TRBJ1-1,.,few,TGTGCCAGCAGCCAAGGTTGGGGCCGCACTGAAGCTTTCTTT,CASSQGWGRTEAFF
TRBV5-4,13,TRBJ2-1,.,.,TGTGCCAGCAGCTTGGGATCCGGGGATGAGCAGTTCTTC,CASSLGSGDEQFF
TRBV5-4,15,TRBJ2-1,TRBD1,.,TGTGCCAGCAGCCCTCAGGGGACAGGGGACCATGAGCAGTTCTTC,CASSPQGTGDHEQFF
TRBV5-4,15,TRBJ2-7,TRBD1,.,TGTGCCAGCACCCGCGCACCAGGGGGTGGATACGAGCAGTACTTC,CASTRAPGGGYEQYF
TRBV5-1,15,TRBJ2-3,.,.,TGCGCCAGCAGCGCGACGCGGGGCGACACAGATACGCAGTATTTT,CASSATRGDTDTQYF
TRBV9,13,TRBJ1-5,.,few,TGTGCCAGCAGCGTAGTCCCTAATCAGCCCCAGCATTTT,CASSVVPNQPQHF